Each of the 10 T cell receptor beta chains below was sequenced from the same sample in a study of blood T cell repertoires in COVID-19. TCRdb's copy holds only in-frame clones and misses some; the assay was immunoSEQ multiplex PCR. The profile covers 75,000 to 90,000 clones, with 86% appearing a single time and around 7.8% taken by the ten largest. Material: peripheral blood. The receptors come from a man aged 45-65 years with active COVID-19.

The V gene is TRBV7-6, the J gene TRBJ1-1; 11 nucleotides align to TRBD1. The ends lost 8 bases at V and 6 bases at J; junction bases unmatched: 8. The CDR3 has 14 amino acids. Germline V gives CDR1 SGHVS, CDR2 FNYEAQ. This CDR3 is CASRSGQGAAEAFF. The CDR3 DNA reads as TGTGCCAGCCGCTCCGGACAGGGGGCCGCTGAAGCTTTCTTT.

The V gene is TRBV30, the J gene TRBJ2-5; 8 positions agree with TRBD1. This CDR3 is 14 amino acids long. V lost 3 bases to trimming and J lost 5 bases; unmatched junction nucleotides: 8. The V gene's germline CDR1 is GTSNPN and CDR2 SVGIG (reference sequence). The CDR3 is CAWSFLDRVETQYF. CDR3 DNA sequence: TGTGCCTGGAGCTTCCTGGACAGGGTTGAGACCCAGTACTTC.

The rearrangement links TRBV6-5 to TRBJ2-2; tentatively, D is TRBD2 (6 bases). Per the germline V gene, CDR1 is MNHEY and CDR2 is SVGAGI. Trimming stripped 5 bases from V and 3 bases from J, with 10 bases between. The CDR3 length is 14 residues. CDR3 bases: TGTGCCAGCAGTCTAGCGCGCGACACCGGGGAGCTGTTTTTT. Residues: CASSLARDTGELFF.

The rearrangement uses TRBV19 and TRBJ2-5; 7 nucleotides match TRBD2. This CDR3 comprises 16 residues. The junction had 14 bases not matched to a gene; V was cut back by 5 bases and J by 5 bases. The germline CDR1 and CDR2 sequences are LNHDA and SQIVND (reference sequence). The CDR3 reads CASSGAGTISWETQYF. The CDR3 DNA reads TGTGCCAGTAGTGGCGCCGGGACTATTTCATGGGAGACCCAGTACTTC.

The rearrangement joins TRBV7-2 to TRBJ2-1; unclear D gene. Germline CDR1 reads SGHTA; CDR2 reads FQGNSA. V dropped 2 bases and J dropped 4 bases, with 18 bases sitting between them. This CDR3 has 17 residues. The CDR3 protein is CASSLPPLPGLYNEQFF. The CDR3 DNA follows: TGTGCCAGCAGCTTACCCCCTCTTCCAGGATTATACAATGAGCAGTTCTTC.

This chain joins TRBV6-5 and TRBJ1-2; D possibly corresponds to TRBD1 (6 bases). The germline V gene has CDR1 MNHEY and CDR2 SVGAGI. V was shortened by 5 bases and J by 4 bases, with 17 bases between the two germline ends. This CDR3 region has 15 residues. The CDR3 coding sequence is TGTGCCAGCAGTAACCAGGGGCCCGGAGGCTATGGCTACACCTTC. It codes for CASSNQGPGGYGYTF.

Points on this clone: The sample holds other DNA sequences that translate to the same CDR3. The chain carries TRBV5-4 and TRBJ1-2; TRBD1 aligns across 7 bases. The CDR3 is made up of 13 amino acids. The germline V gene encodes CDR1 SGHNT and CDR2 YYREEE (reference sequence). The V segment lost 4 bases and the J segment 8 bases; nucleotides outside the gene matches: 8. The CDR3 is CASSPDRDGGYTF. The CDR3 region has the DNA TGTGCCAGCAGCCCAGACAGGGACGGGGGCTACACCTTC. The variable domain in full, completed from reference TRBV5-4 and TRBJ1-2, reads ETGVTQSPTHLIKTRGQQVTLRCSSQSGHNTVSWYQQALGQGPQFIFQYYREEENGRGNFPPRFSGLQFPNYSSELNVNALELDDSALYLCASSPDRDGGYTFGSGTRLTVV.

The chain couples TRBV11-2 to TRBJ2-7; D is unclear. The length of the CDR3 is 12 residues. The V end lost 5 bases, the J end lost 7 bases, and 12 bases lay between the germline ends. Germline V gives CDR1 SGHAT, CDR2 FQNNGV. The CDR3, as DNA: TGTGCCAGCAGCGTAGGTATAATGGAGCAGTACTTC. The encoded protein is CASSVGIMEQYF.

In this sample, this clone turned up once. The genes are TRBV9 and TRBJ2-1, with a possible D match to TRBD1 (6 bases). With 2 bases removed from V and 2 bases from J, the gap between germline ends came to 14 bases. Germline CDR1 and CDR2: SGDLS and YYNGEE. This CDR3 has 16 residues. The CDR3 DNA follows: TGTGCCAGCAGCGTCGTCAGGGGATCGACCTACAATGAGCAGTTCTTC. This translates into CASSVVRGSTYNEQFF.

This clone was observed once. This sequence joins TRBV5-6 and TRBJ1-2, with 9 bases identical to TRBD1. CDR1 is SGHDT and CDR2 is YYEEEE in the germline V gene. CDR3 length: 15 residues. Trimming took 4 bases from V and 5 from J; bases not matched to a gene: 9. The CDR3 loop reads CASSGKQGAFYGYTF. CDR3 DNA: TGTGCCAGCAGCGGGAAACAGGGGGCATTTTATGGCTACACCTTC.